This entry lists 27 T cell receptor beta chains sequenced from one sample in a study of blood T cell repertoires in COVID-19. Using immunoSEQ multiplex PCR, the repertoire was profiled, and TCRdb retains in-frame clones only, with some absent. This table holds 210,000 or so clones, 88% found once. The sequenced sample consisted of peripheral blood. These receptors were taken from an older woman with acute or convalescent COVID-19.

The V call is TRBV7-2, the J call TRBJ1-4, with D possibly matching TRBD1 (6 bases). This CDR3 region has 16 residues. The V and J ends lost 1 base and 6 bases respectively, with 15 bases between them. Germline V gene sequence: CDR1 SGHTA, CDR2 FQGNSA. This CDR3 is CASSLGGGERDEKLFF. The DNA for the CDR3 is TGTGCCAGCAGCTTAGGAGGGGGTGAGAGGGATGAAAAACTGTTTTTT.

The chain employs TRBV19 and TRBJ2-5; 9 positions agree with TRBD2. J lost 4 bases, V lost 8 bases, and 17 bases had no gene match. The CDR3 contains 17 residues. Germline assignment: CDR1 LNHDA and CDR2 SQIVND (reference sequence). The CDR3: CASRRYHRAGGLETQYF. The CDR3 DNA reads TGTGCCAGTCGCCGGTATCATCGTGCGGGGGGGCTAGAGACCCAGTACTTC. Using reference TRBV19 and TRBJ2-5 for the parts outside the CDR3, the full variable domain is DGGITQSPKYLFRKEGQNVTLSCEQNLNHDAMYWYRQDPGQGLRLIYYSQIVNDFQKGDIAEGYSVSREKKESFPLTVTSAQKNPTAFYLCASRRYHRAGGLETQYFGPGTRLLVL.

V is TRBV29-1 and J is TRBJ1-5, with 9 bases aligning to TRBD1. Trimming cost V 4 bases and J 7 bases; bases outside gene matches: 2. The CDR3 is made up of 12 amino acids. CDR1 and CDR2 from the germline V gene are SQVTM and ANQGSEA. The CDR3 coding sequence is TGCAGCGTTGCGGGACAGGGACAGCCCCAGCATTTT. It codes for CSVAGQGQPQHF.

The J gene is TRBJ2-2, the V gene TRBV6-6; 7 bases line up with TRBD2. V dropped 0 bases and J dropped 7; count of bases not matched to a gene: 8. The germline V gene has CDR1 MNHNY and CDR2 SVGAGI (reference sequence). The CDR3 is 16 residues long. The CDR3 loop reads CASSYSGGGPVGELFF. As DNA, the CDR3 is TGTGCCAGCAGTTACTCGGGGGGAGGGCCGGTCGGGGAGCTGTTTTTT.

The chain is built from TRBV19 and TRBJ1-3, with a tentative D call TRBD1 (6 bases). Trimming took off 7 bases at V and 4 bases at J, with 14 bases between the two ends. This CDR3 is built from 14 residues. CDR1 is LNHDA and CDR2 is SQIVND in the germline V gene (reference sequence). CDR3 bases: TGTGCCAGTACCTACCCCGGGACAGGAAACACCATATATTTT. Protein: CASTYPGTGNTIYF.

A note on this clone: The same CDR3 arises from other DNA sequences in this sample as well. The CDR3 loop is CASSPTGETQYF. In DNA, the CDR3 is TGTGCCAGCTCACCCACCGGGGAGACCCAGTACTTC. The chain has TRBV18 and TRBJ2-5; D gene uncertain. The V gene lost 3 bases and the J gene lost 5 bases, with 7 bases spanning the gap. Germline V CDR1 and CDR2: KGHSH, LQKENI. The length of the CDR3 is 12 residues.

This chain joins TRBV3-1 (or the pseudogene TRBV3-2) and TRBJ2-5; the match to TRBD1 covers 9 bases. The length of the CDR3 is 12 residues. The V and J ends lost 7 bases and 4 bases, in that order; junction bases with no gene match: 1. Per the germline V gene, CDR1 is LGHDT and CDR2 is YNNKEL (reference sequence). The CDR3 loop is CASNRGLETQYF. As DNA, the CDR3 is TGTGCCAGCAACAGGGGGCTAGAGACCCAGTACTTC.

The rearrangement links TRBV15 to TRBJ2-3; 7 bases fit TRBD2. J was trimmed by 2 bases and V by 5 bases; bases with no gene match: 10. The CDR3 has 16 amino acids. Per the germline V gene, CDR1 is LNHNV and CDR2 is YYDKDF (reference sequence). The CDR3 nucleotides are TGTGCCACCAGCGGGTTACTAGCGACTTTCACAGATACGCAGTATTTT. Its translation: CATSGLLATFTDTQYF.

CDR3 amino acids: CASSIRREAFF. The CDR3 nucleotides are TGTGCCAGTAGTATCCGACGGGAGGCTTTCTTT. The rearrangement uses TRBV19 and TRBJ1-1; unclear D gene. The length of the CDR3 is 11 residues. Germline V gene data show CDR1 as LNHDA and CDR2 as SQIVND (reference sequence). Trimming took 3 bases from V and 11 from J, leaving 10 bases between them.

The DNA of the CDR3 is TGTGCCAGCAGCTTGGGGGGGCGCAGGGACTATGGCTACACCTTC. It is translated as CASSLGGRRDYGYTF. This chain links TRBV5-8 with TRBJ1-2; the D gene is possibly TRBD1 (6 bases). Germline assignment: CDR1 SGHTS and CDR2 YDEGEE. This CDR3 has 15 residues. Trimming took off 0 bases at V and 3 bases at J, with 12 bases between the two ends.

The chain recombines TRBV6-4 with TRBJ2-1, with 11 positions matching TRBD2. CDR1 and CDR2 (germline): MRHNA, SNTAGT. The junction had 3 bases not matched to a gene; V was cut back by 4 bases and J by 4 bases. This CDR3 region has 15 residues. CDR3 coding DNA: TGTGCCAGCAGTGTTAGCGGGAGGGGGTACAATGAGCAGTTCTTC. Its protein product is CASSVSGRGYNEQFF.

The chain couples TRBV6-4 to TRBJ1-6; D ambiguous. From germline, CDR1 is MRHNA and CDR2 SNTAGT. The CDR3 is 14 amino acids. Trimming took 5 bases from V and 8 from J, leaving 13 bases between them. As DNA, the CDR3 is TGTGCCAGCAGTTATCGGGGTGGTGATTCACCCCTCCACTTT. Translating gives CASSYRGGDSPLHF.

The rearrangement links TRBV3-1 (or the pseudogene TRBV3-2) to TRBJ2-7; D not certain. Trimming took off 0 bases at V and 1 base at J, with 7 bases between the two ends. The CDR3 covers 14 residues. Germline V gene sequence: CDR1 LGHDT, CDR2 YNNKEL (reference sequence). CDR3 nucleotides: TGTGCCAGCAGCCAAGAGAGGCGGTCCTACGAGCAGTACTTC. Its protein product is CASSQERRSYEQYF.

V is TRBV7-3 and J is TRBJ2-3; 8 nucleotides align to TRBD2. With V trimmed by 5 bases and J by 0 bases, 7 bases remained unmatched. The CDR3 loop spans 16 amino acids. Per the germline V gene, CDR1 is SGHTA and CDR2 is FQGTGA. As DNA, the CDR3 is TGTGCCAGCAGCCAAAGACAGCGGGGGAGCACAGATACGCAGTATTTT. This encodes CASSQRQRGSTDTQYF.

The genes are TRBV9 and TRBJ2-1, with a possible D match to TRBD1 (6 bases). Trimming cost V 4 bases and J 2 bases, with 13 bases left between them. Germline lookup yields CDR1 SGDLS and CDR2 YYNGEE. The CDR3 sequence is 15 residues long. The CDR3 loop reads CASSYEGEPYNEQFF. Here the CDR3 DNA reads TGTGCCAGCAGCTATGAGGGGGAGCCCTACAATGAGCAGTTCTTC.

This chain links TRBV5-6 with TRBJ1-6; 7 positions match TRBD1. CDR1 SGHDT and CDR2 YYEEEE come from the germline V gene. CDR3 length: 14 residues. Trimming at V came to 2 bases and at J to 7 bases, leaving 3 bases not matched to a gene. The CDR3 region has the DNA TGTGCCAGCAGCTTCCGGGACAGCAATTCACCCCTCCACTTT. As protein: CASSFRDSNSPLHF.

The CDR3 region has the DNA TGTGCCAGCAGTACCGGGACAGGGCTGTATTACACCTTC. Encoded protein: CASSTGTGLYYTF. V gene TRBV12-3 or TRBV12-4 combines with J gene TRBJ1-2; 9 bases are a match to TRBD1. V lost 5 bases to trimming and J lost 11 bases; unmatched junction nucleotides: 9. This CDR3 region has 13 residues.

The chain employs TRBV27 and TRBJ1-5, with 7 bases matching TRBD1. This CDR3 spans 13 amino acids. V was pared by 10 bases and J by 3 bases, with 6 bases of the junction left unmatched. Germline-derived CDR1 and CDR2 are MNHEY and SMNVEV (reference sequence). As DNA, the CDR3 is TGTGCCATATCAGGGGGACTCAATCAGCCCCAGCATTTT. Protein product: CAISGGLNQPQHF.

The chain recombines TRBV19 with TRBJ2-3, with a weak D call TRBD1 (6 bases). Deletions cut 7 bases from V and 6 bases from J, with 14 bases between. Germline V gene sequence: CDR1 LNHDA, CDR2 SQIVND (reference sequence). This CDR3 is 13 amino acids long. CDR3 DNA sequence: TGTGCCAGTAACAGGGCCCCCGGGGATACGCAGTATTTT. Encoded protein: CASNRAPGDTQYF.

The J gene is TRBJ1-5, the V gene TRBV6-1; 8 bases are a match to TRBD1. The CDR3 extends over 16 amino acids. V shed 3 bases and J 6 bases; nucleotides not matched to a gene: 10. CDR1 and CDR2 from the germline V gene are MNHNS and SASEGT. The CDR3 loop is CASSDQGAREGQPQHF. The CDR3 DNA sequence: TGTGCCAGCAGTGACCAGGGGGCGCGGGAGGGTCAGCCCCAGCATTTT.

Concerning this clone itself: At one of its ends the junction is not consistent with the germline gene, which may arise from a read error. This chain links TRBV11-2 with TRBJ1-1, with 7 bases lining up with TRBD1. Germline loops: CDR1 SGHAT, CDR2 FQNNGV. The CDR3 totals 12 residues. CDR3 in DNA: TGTGCCAGCAGCTTAGATGTGCCCGGGACAGAGTTT. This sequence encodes CASSLDVPGTEF.

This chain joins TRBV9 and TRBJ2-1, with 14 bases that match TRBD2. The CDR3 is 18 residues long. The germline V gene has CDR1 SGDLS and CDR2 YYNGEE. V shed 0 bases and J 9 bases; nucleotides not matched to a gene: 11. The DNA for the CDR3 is TGTGCCAGCAGCGTAGAACGGAGACTAGCGGGAGGGCTTGGTGAGCAGTTCTTC. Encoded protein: CASSVERRLAGGLGEQFF.

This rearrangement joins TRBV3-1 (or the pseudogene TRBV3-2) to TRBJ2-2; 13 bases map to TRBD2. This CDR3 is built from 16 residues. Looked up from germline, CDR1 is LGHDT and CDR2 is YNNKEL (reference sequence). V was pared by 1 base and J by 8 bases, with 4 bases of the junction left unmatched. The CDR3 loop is CASSQGTSGRLGELFF. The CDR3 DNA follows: TGTGCCAGCAGCCAAGGGACTAGCGGGAGATTAGGGGAGCTGTTTTTT.

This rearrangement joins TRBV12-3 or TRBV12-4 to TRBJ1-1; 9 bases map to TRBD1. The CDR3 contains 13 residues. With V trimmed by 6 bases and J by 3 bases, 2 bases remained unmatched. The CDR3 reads CASRQGADTEAFF. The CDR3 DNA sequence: TGTGCCAGCAGACAGGGGGCTGACACTGAAGCTTTCTTT.

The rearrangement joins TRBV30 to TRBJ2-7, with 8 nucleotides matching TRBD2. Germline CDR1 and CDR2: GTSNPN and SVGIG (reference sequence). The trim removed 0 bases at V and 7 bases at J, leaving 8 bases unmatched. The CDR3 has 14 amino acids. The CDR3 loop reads CAWSVGTRGREQYF. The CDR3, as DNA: TGTGCCTGGAGTGTAGGCACTCGCGGGAGGGAGCAGTACTTC.

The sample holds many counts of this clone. For the CDR3, the DNA is TGCAGCGTTGTAGTAAGGGGCGGCAATGAGCAGTTCTTC. Translation gives CSVVVRGGNEQFF. The V and J genes are TRBV29-1 and TRBJ2-1; D might be TRBD1 (5 bases). Per the germline V gene, CDR1 is SQVTM and CDR2 is ANQGSEA. Trimming left V 4 bases short and J 6 bases short, with 13 bases between. This CDR3 has 13 amino acids.

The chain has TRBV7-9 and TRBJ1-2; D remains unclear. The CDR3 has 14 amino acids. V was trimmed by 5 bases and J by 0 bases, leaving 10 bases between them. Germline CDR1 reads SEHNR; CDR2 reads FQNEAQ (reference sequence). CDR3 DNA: TGTGCCAGCAGCCCTACTGCCGCTAACTATGGCTACACCTTC. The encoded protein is CASSPTAANYGYTF.